The 19 T cell receptor beta chains presented below share a single source sample, sequenced in a study of Ad26.COV2.S vaccination and SARS-CoV-2 variants. Profiled with immunoSEQ multiplex PCR; TCRdb holds only in-frame clones, not every one. This table has about 350,000 clones, 88% appearing once. Specified treatment: roughly 18 received Ad26.COV2.S at low or high dose, single or two shots; about 5 received placebo; per-sample allocation not given. Sampling was performed 63 days after the first vaccine or placebo injection. This sample comprised peripheral blood, obtained in a trial of Ad26.COV2.S vaccine versus placebo. The source is a person aged 18-60 years who received the Ad26.COV2.S COVID-19 vaccine or a placebo.

V and J are TRBV13 and TRBJ2-2; a weak D match, TRBD1 (6 bases). Trimming took 6 bases from V and 7 from J, leaving 15 bases between them. The CDR3 runs 14 residues. Germline V gene lookup returns CDR1 PRHDT and CDR2 FYEKMQ (reference sequence). Written as DNA, the CDR3 is TGTGCCAGCAGAGTCAGGCAGGGGTACGGGGAGCTGTTTTTT. This codes for CASRVRQGYGELFF.

The chain joins TRBV7-8 to TRBJ1-5; no reliable D call. The CDR3 length is 14 residues. The germline gives CDR1 SGHVS, CDR2 FQNEAQ. V was shortened by 4 bases and J by 7 bases, with 14 bases between the two germline ends. The CDR3 region has the DNA TGTGCCAGCAGCTCCCAGCCCCAGTACCAGCCCCAGCATTTT. This encodes CASSSQPQYQPQHF.

This rearrangement joins TRBV5-1 to TRBJ2-5; TRBD1 agrees at 7 bases. The CDR3 spans 15 residues. Germline trimming cut 5 bases from V and 2 bases from J; bases unmatched to any gene: 9. Germline V lookup: CDR1 SGHRS, CDR2 YFSETQ. The CDR3 is CASRHVSRGQETQYF. CDR3 sequence (DNA): TGCGCCAGCAGACACGTAAGCAGGGGGCAAGAGACCCAGTACTTC.

This clone has just a few counts. J is TRBJ1-5 and V is TRBV6-2 or TRBV6-3, with D possibly TRBD1 on 6 matching bases. The CDR3 consists of 15 residues. The V gene lost 4 bases and the J gene lost 0 bases, with 10 bases spanning the gap. Germline V gene sequence: CDR1 MNHEY, CDR2 SVGEGT. The CDR3 nucleotides are TGTGCCAGCAGTTCGCCAGGGGATAGCAATCAGCCCCAGCATTTT. It is translated as CASSSPGDSNQPQHF.

V gene TRBV6-1 combines with J gene TRBJ1-4, with D perhaps matching TRBD1 (6 bases). V shed 3 bases and J shed 7 bases, with 15 bases lying between them. CDR3 length: 15 residues. Germline CDR1 is MNHNS and CDR2 is SASEGT. The CDR3 is CASSENRVGIEKLFF. For the CDR3, the DNA is TGTGCCAGCAGTGAGAACAGGGTGGGAATTGAAAAACTGTTTTTT.

A word on this clone: The same CDR3 is also encoded by other DNA sequences in this sample. The rearrangement links TRBV9 to TRBJ1-4; TRBD1 matches at 7 bases. Trimming cost V 1 base and J 8 bases; bases outside gene matches: 5. Germline loops: CDR1 SGDLS, CDR2 YYNGEE. This CDR3 has 14 residues. This chain's CDR3 is CASSVRQGNEKLFF. CDR3 bases: TGTGCCAGCAGCGTAAGACAGGGAAACGAAAAACTGTTTTTT.

The chain joins TRBV3-1 (or the pseudogene TRBV3-2) to TRBJ1-3; 7 bases are a match to TRBD1. The V and J ends lost 2 bases and 0 bases, in that order; junction bases with no gene match: 7. The CDR3 covers 17 residues. The germline gives CDR1 LGHDT, CDR2 YNNKEL (reference sequence). The CDR3 DNA follows: TGTGCCAGCAGCCAATGGGGACAGCCAAACTCTGGAAACACCATATATTTT. Encoded protein: CASSQWGQPNSGNTIYF.

The rearrangement links TRBV5-1 to TRBJ1-1; perhaps TRBD1 as D (6 bases). CDR3 length: 11 residues. The germline V gene encodes CDR1 SGHRS and CDR2 YFSETQ. The ends were cut back, 4 bases at V and 9 bases at J, with 10 bases in the middle. In DNA form, the CDR3 reads TGCGCCAGCAGCGACAGGTCCCAAGCTTTCTTT. This sequence encodes CASSDRSQAFF.

The table lists this clone with a few counts. The genes are TRBV5-6 and TRBJ1-5; D gene ambiguous. From germline, CDR1 is SGHDT and CDR2 YYEEEE. V lost 0 bases to trimming and J lost 2 bases, with 12 bases between them. CDR3 length: 16 amino acids. The CDR3 is CASSLGADWGNQPQHF. The CDR3 coding sequence is TGTGCCAGCAGCTTGGGGGCAGATTGGGGCAATCAGCCCCAGCATTTT.

The chain is built from TRBV6-5 and TRBJ1-2; D gene uncertain. The CDR3 has 14 residues. The germline V gene encodes CDR1 MNHEY and CDR2 SVGAGI. V shed 2 bases and J shed 5 bases, with 12 bases lying between them. The CDR3 coding sequence is TGTGCCAGCAGTTACAGTCCCAGAAGTTATGGCTACACCTTC. This codes for CASSYSPRSYGYTF.

This chain uses TRBV10-2 with TRBJ2-3; D gene unclear. This CDR3 region has 11 residues. V was shortened by 4 bases and J by 4 bases, with 3 bases between the two germline ends. Germline CDR1 is WSHSY and CDR2 is SAAADI. CDR3 in DNA: TGCGCCAGCAGTGTTTCAGATACGCAGTATTTT. Translated, it gives CASSVSDTQYF.

This clone was picked up one time. The rearrangement uses TRBV30 and TRBJ2-2; 10 nucleotides align to TRBD2. The junction had 9 bases not matched to a gene; V was cut back by 8 bases and J by 3 bases. Germline CDR1 is GTSNPN and CDR2 is SVGIG (reference sequence). This CDR3 has 15 amino acids. The CDR3 loop is CARGTSGIHTGELFF. The CDR3 nucleotides are TGTGCCCGAGGTACTAGCGGGATCCACACCGGGGAGCTGTTTTTT.

This clone has a handful of counts. This chain links TRBV19 with TRBJ2-7; TRBD1 aligns across 8 bases. The CDR3 is made up of 14 amino acids. Losses at the gene ends were 6 bases for V and 3 bases for J; bases not matched to a gene: 7. CDR1 and CDR2 (germline): LNHDA, SQIVND (reference sequence). The CDR3 sequence: CASSLGTGGYEQYF. The CDR3 DNA follows: TGTGCCAGTAGCCTCGGGACAGGAGGCTACGAGCAGTACTTC.

The sample holds one count of this clone. The chain joins TRBV7-2 to TRBJ2-1; D remains unclear. In germline, CDR1 is SGHTA, CDR2 FQGNSA. V was cut by 5 bases and J by 7 bases, with 6 bases left in between. CDR3 length: 11 residues. CDR3 loop: CASSQPNEQFF. The DNA for the CDR3 is TGTGCCAGCAGCCAACCGAATGAGCAGTTCTTC.

The gene calls are TRBV5-1 and TRBJ2-1; tentatively, D is TRBD2 (6 bases). CDR1 and CDR2 (germline): SGHRS, YFSETQ. The CDR3 covers 14 residues. Trimming cost V 2 bases and J 3 bases, with 9 bases left between them. The CDR3 spells CASSLMTSYNEQFF. CDR3 DNA sequence: TGCGCCAGCAGCTTAATGACTAGCTACAATGAGCAGTTCTTC.

The chain uses TRBV24-1 and TRBJ2-1; 8 bases align to TRBD2. Trimming cost V 4 bases and J 8 bases; bases outside gene matches: 6. The CDR3 covers 14 residues. Germline loops: CDR1 KGHDR, CDR2 SFDVKD. This CDR3 reads CATSESGSEYEQFF. Here the CDR3 DNA reads TGTGCCACCAGTGAAAGCGGGAGCGAGTATGAGCAGTTCTTC.

The CDR3 here is CAWSVRSGSYEQYF. The CDR3 DNA sequence: TGTGCCTGGAGTGTACGAAGCGGTTCCTACGAGCAGTACTTC. V is TRBV30 and J is TRBJ2-7; D perhaps matches TRBD2 (5 bases). The CDR3 is made up of 14 amino acids. CDR1 is GTSNPN, CDR2 SVGIG, per germline (reference sequence). V shed 0 bases and J shed 1 base, with 10 bases lying between them.

This chain links TRBV5-1 with TRBJ2-1, with D maybe TRBD2 (6 bases). CDR3 size: 17 residues. The germline CDR1 and CDR2 sequences are SGHRS and YFSETQ. Trimming left V 4 bases short and J 4 bases short, with 21 bases between. The CDR3 is CASSADYGRIVYNEQFF. The CDR3 nucleotides read TGCGCCAGCAGCGCGGACTATGGGAGGATAGTTTACAATGAGCAGTTCTTC.

The rearrangement links TRBV7-9 to TRBJ1-2; D may be TRBD1 (6 bases). Germline CDR1 SEHNR, CDR2 FQNEAQ (reference sequence). The CDR3 totals 15 residues. V shed 3 bases and J shed 3 bases, with 14 bases lying between them. The CDR3 protein is CASSLAPPGDYGYTF. CDR3 in DNA: TGTGCCAGCAGCTTGGCCCCTCCAGGGGACTATGGCTACACCTTC.